This TCR beta chain is drawn from a study of PD-L1 blockade in urothelial cancer. Background on the study: Blood analysis occurred 3 weeks (second dose) and 6 weeks after treatment start.

Method: immunoSEQ multiplex PCR; TCRdb's copy keeps in-frame clones and lacks some. Found here are fewer than 65,000 clones, around 80% of them singletons; the top ten hold roughly 3.3%. Documented time point: pretreatment peripheral blood. Trimming took 7 bases from V and 4 from J, leaving 10 bases between them. Germline CDR1 and CDR2: MNHEY and SVGAGI. This CDR3 has 12 amino acids. This TCR came from a man between 65 and 85 years old with urothelial cancer. This sequence joins TRBV6-5 and TRBJ1-2; D unclear. This material consisted of PBMCs, taken around atezolizumab (anti-PD-L1) treatment. The CDR3 reads CASTSVGYGYTF. The CDR3 nucleotides are TGTGCCAGCACTAGTGTGGGCTATGGCTACACCTTC.